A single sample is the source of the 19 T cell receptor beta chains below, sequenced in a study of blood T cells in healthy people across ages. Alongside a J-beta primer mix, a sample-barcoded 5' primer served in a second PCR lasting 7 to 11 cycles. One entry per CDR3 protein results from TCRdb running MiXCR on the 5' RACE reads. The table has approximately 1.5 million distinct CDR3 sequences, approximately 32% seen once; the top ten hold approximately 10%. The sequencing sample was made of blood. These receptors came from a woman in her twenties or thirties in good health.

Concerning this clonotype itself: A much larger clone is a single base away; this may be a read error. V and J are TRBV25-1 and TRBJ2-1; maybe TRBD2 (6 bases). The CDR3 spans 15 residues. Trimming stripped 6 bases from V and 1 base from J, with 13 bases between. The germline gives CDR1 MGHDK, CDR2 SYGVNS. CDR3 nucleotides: TGTGCCAGCAGGGGCGGGGTGGCATCCTACAATGAGCAGTTCTTC. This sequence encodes CASRGGVASYNEQFF.

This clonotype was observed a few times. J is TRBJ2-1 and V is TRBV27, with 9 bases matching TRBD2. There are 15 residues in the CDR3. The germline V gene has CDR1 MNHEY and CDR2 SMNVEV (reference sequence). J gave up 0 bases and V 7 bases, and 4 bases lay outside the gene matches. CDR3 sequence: CASTLSGSSYNEQFF. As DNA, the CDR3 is TGTGCCAGCACCCTTAGCGGGAGCTCCTACAATGAGCAGTTCTTC.

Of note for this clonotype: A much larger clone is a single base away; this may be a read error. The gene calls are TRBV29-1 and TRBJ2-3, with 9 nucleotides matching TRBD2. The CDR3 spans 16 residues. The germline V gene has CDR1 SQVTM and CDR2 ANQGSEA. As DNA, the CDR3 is TGCAGCATTGAACAGGGACTAGCTAACAGCACAGATACGCAGTATTTT. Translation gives CSIEQGLANSTDTQYF.

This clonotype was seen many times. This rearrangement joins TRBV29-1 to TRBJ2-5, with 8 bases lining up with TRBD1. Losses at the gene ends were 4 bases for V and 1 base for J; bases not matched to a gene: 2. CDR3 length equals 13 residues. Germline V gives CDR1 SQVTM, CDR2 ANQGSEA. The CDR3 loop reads CSVAGQVQETQYF. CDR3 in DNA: TGCAGCGTTGCGGGACAGGTCCAAGAGACCCAGTACTTC.

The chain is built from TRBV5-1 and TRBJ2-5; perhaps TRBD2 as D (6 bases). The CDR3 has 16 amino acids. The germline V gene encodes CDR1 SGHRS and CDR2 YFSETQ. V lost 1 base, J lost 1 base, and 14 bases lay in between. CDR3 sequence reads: CASSLSGAGPQETQYF. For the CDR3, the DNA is TGCGCCAGCAGCTTGTCAGGTGCGGGGCCCCAAGAGACCCAGTACTTC.

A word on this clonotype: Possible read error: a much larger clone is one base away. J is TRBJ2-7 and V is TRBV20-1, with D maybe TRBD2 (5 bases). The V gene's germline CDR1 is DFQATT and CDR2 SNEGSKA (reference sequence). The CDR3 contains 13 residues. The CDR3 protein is CSTRDRASYEQYF. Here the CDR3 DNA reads TGCAGTACTAGAGATCGGGCCAGCTACGAGCAGTACTTC.

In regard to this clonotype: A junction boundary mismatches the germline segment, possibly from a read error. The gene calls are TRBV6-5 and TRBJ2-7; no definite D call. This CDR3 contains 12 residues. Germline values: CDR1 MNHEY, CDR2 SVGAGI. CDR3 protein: CASNASSYGQYF. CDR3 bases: TGTGCCAGCAATGCCAGCTCCTACGGGCAGTACTTC.

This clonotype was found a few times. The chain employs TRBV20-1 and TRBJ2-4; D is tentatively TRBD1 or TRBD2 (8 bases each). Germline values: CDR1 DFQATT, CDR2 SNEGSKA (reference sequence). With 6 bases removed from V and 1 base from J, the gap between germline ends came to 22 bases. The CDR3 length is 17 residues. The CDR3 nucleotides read TGCAGTGCCCGATCCGGACAGGGCGGGGGGGCCAAAAACATTCAGTACTTC. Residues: CSARSGQGGGAKNIQYF.

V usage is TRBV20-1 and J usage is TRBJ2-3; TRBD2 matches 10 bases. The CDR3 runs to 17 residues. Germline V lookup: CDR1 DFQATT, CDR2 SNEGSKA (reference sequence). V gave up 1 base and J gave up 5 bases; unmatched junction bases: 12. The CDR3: CSARAAGSSGRGDTQYF. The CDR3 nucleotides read TGCAGTGCTAGAGCTGCCGGGTCTAGCGGGAGAGGAGATACGCAGTATTTT.

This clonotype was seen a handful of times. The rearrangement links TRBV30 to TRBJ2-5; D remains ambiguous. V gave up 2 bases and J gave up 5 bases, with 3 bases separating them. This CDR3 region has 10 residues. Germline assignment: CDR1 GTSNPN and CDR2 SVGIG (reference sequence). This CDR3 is CAWSRETQYF. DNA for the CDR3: TGTGCCTGGAGTAGGGAGACCCAGTACTTC.

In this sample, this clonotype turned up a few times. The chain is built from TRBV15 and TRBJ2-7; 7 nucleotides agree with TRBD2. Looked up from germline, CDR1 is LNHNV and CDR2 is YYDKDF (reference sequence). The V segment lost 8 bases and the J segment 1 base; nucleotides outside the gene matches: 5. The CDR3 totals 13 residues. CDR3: CATERAGSYEQYF. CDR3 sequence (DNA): TGTGCCACCGAGCGAGCGGGGTCCTACGAGCAGTACTTC.

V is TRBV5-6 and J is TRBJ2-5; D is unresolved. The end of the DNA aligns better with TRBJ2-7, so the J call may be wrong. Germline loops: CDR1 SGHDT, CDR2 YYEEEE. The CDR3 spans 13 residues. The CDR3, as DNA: TGTGCCAGCAGCTTCTCAGTATCCAACGAGCAGTACTTC. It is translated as CASSFSVSNEQYF.

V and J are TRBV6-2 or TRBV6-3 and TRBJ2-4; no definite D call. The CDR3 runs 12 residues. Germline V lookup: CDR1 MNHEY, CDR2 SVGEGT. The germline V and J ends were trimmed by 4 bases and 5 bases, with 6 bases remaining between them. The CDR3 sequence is CASSLIQNIQYF. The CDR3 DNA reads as TGTGCCAGCAGTTTAATCCAAAACATTCAGTACTTC.

For the CDR3, the DNA is TGCGCCAGCAGCTTACAGGAGCCAAGCACAGATACGCAGTATTTT. Its translation is CASSLQEPSTDTQYF. This sequence joins TRBV5-1 and TRBJ2-3; a weak D match, TRBD1 (5 bases). The CDR3 length is 15 residues. Trimming cost V 2 bases and J 0 bases, with 10 bases left between them. Per germline, CDR1 SGHRS and CDR2 YFSETQ.

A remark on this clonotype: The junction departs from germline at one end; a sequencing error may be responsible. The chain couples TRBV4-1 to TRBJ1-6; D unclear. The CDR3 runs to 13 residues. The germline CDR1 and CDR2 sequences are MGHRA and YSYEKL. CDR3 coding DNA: TGCGCCAGCAGCCAAGTTGGAGGATCACTCCTCCACTTT. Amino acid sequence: CASSQVGGSLLHF.

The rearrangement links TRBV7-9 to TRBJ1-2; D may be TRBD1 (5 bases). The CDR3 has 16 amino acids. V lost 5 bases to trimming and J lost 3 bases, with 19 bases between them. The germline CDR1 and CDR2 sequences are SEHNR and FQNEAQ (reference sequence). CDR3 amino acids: CASSAWAGAEDYGYTF. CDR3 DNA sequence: TGTGCCAGCAGCGCCTGGGCTGGGGCCGAGGACTATGGCTACACCTTC. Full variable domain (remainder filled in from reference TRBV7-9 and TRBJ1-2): DTGVSQNPRHKITKRGQNVTFRCDPISEHNRLYWYRQTLGQGPEFLTYFQNEAQLEKSRLLSDRFSAERPKGSFSTLEIQRTEQGDSAMYLCASSAWAGAEDYGYTFGSGTRLTVV.

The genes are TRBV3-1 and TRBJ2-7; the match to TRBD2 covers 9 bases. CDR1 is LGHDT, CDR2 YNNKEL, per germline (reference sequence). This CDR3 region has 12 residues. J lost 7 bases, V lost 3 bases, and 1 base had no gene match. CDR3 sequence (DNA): TGTGCCAGCAGCCAGGGACTAGCAGAGCAGTACTTC. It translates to CASSQGLAEQYF.

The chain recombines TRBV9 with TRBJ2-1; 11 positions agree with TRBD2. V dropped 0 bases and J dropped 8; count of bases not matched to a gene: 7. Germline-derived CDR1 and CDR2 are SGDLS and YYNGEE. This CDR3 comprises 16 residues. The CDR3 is CASSVVYSGGAYEQFF. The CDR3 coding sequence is TGTGCCAGCAGCGTAGTTTATAGCGGGGGGGCCTATGAGCAGTTCTTC.

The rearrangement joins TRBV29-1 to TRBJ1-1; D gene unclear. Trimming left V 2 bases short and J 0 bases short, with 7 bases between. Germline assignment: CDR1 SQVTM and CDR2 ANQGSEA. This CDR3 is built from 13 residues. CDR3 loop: CSVERPMNTEAFF. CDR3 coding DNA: TGCAGCGTTGAACGGCCGATGAACACTGAAGCTTTCTTT. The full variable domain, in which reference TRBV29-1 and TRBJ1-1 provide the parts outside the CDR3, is SAVISQKPSRDICQRGTSLTIQCQVDSQVTMMFWYRQQPGQSLTLIATANQGSEATYESGFVIDKFPISRPNLTFSTLTVSNMSPEDSSIYLCSVERPMNTEAFFGQGTRLTVV.